A selection of T cell receptor beta chains follows, all from one sample in a study of T cell responses to AZD1222 COVID-19 vaccine. This table comes from immunoSEQ multiplex PCR, and its TCRdb copy is limited to in-frame clones, with some not included. Altogether roughly 97,000 clones are present, 70% to 90% being singletons, with the ten largest covering 18%. The material sequenced was peripheral blood, taken on day 0 of AZD1222 vaccination. Source of these receptors: an adult in good health. The CDR3 runs from the conserved cysteine through the conserved F or W. D genes are given only for firm matches.

d_gene: NA; v_gene: TRBV6-5; j_gene: TRBJ1-1; CDR3nt: TGTGCCAGCAGTTATAGCCCCAGGGGCCTCACTGAAGCTTTCTTT; CDR3aa: CASSYSPRGLTEAFF
d_gene: TRBD2; v_gene: TRBV6-1; j_gene: TRBJ2-3; CDR3nt: TGTGCCAGCAGTGCCCTTCTAGCGGGGGGGCGAGATACGCAGTATTTT; CDR3aa: CASSALLAGGRDTQYF
d_gene: NA; v_gene: TRBV19; j_gene: TRBJ2-3; CDR3nt: TGTGCCAGTATTCGCGCGCTAGATAGCACAGATACGCAGTATTTT; CDR3aa: CASIRALDSTDTQYF
d_gene: NA; v_gene: TRBV25-1; j_gene: TRBJ1-3; CDR3nt: TGTGCCAGCAGCCCTTTTAGCTCTGGAAACACCATATATTTT; CDR3aa: CASSPFSSGNTIYF
d_gene: NA; v_gene: TRBV5-1; j_gene: TRBJ1-6; CDR3nt: TGCGCCAGCAGCTTGTCGAGCTCCCTGATGGATTCACCCCTCCACTTT; CDR3aa: CASSLSSSLMDSPLHF
d_gene: TRBD1; v_gene: TRBV3-1/TRBV3-2; j_gene: TRBJ1-1; CDR3nt: TGTGCCAGCAGCCAAAACCCCGGGACAGTGAACACTGAAGCTTTCTTT; CDR3aa: CASSQNPGTVNTEAFF
d_gene: NA; v_gene: TRBV30; j_gene: TRBJ1-5; CDR3nt: TGTGCCTGGAGTCCTACAGGAAAGAATCAGCCCCAGCATTTT; CDR3aa: CAWSPTGKNQPQHF
d_gene: NA; v_gene: TRBV2; j_gene: TRBJ1-3; CDR3nt: TGTGCCAGCAGTGTCACAGGGCCAAGATTTGGAAACACCATATATTTT; CDR3aa: CASSVTGPRFGNTIYF
d_gene: NA; v_gene: TRBV11-2; j_gene: TRBJ2-7; CDR3nt: TGTGCCAGCAGCTTAGCGCCGCGGGGCCCACGGGACTACGAGCAGTACTTC; CDR3aa: CASSLAPRGPRDYEQYF
d_gene: NA; v_gene: TRBV2; j_gene: TRBJ2-3; CDR3nt: TGTGCCAGCAGACCCCTCGGGTTAAAAAGCACAGATACGCAGTATTTT; CDR3aa: CASRPLGLKSTDTQYF
d_gene: TRBD1; v_gene: TRBV27; j_gene: TRBJ1-2; CDR3nt: TGTGCCAGCAGGGGACAGGGGGCGACGGGCTACACCTTC; CDR3aa: CASRGQGATGYTF
d_gene: NA; v_gene: TRBV19; j_gene: TRBJ1-4; CDR3nt: TGTGCCAGTAGTGAGGAGGTTTATGAAAAACTGTTTTTT; CDR3aa: CASSEEVYEKLFF